This TCR beta chain derives from a study of vaccination and CD4 T cells after COVID-19 (dated by TCRdb to between 2021 and 2024). Background on the whole study: Convalescent patients had a positive SARS-CoV-2 result on nasal swab PCR, and of these patients, several had mild disease and one had severe disease. Post-COVID blood samples from convalescent patients were collected a median of about 110 days after diagnosis, with a range of 35 to 161 days. The time from the second vaccine dose to post-vaccine blood sampling had a median of roughly 79 days and ranged from about 12 to 250 days. Culture stimuli were overlapping spike peptide pools from SARS-CoV-2 and from the common cold coronaviruses HCoV-NL63, HCoV-OC43 and HCoV-229E. Six males and four females were included in the convalescent cohort, with two Hispanic individuals, seven Caucasians, two Asians and one multiracial person represented. In control cultures, a CEFX viral epitope pool was used as positive control, an HIV-1 Nef peptide pool was used as negative control, or no peptide was added. Two doses of either the Pfizer-BioNTech BNT162b2 vaccine (n=8) or the Moderna mRNA-1273 vaccine (n=2) were administered to participants. In 10 COVID-19 convalescent patients and a few infection-naive healthy vaccine recipients, researchers compared the spike-specific CD4+ TCR repertoire from before mRNA vaccination with the repertoire from after.

The library was prepared using PCR. TCR sequencing of DNA from cultured CD4+ T cells used the Oncomine TCR Beta short-read assay at the Johns Hopkins FTIC core. The QIAamp micro DNA kit was used to extract genomic DNA from the cultured CD4+ T cells. The Oncomine TCR Beta libraries from cultured CD4+ T cells were pooled using unique dual indexes and then sequenced on an Illumina iSeq 100. Per the authors' processing: Non-productive sequences were filtered out, and CDR3s that did not start with C, did not end with F or W, or were shorter than 7 amino acids were discarded. The MANAFEST web application was used to identify antigen-specific clonotypes by comparing peptide-stimulated wells against reference wells and other culture wells. Positive clones required FDR below 0.05, an odds ratio above 5, and productive frequency above 0.1% in at least two of three replicate wells. Cross-reactive clonotypes were defined as significantly expanded in both SARS-CoV-2 spike wells and at least one common cold coronavirus spike condition. Similarity between CDR3 sequences was evaluated in R version 3.6.1 using Levenshtein distances (stringdist) and unrooted phylogenetic trees (ape). The public reads were reanalyzed by TCRdb: fastp trimming at Q25, MiXCR alignment, in-frame beta chains only. Rows with a matching CDR3 protein are joined into one entry that keeps the most common DNA and genes. TCRdb's processing, not the study's, gives the V and J calls here. This sample lists 15,000 to 20,000 distinct CDR3 sequences; around 30% were detected once. Clones ranked in the top ten supply about 15% of the sample.

Of note for this clonotype: This clone's antigen is unknown. The record has no base qualities; no much larger clone is one base away.

The treatment or condition label here, explained by the study, means: approximately 9-day PBMC culture with coronavirus spike peptide pools or control peptides (ViraFEST assay). To expand antigen-specific T cells with peptide pools and then pick out the expanded clonotypes through TCR sequencing, the study relied on the ViraFEST assay. The positive SARS-CoV-2 PCR tests of the convalescent patients were dated from March to December 2020, before the Alpha, Beta and Delta variants emerged in the United States. Each well held around 2 million PBMCs cultured in IMDM containing approximately 5% human AB serum and approximately 9.8 IU/ml IL-2, with around 9.7 ug/ml peptide pools added. On days 3 and 7, half of the culture medium was replaced with fresh IL-2-containing medium. After 10 days of culture, CD4+ T cells were isolated by negative selection using the EasySep CD4+ T cell isolation kit. Ficoll-Paque Plus gradient centrifugation was used to isolate PBMCs from whole blood, and the isolated PBMCs were then either used fresh or cryopreserved at -140C. Each culture condition was generally run in triplicate wells.

CDR1 and CDR2 are read off the germline V gene (reference sequence) as LNHDA and SQIVND. The CDR3 sequence holds 15 residues, the cysteine and phenylalanine included. Only the CDR3 DNA is retained, 45 bases long and in frame from the first base. V lost 6 bases and J lost 7 bases, and the count of bases not matched to a germline gene is 6. Here is what the overall study found, with its caveats: The median count of SARS-CoV-2-reactive clonotypes went up from some 23 after infection to 38 after vaccination, although the change was not significant. Relatively few convalescent patients were included in the study, and early timepoints after natural infection were not analyzed. Among the post-vaccine SARS-CoV-2-reactive clones in convalescent patients, a median around 86% showed up only after vaccination, which suggests vaccine-specific priming. Nearly all vaccine-specific clones in convalescent patients (304 of 307) were mono-reactive for SARS-CoV-2 spike rather than cross-reactive with common cold coronaviruses.

Input material: cultured CD4+ T cells from blood. The receptor was derived from a human donor with COVID-19. The V and J segments used are TRBV19 and TRBJ2-3; a stretch of 14 junction bases matches TRBD2. The CDR3 loop reads CASRTTSGGANTQYF. Here is the DNA: TGTGCCAGTAGGACGACTAGCGGGGGGGCGAATACGCAGTATTTT.